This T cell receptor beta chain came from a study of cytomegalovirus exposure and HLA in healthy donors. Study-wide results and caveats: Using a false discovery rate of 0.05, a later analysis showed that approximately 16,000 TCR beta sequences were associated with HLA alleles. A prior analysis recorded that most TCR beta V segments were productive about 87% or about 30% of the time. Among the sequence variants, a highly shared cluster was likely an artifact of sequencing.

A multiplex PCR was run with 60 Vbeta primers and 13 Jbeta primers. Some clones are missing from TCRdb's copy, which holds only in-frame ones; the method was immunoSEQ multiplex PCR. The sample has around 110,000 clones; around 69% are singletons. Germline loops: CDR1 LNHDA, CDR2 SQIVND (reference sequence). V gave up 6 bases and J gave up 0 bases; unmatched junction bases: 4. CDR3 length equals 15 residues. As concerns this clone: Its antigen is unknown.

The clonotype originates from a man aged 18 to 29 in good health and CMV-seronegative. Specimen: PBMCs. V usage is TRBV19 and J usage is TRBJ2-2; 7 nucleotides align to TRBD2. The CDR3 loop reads CASRGGGSNTGELFF. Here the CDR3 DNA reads TGTGCCAGTAGGGGCGGGGGTTCGAACACCGGGGAGCTGTTTTTT.